One and the same sample provided the 5 T cell receptor beta chains below, sequenced in a study of cytomegalovirus exposure and HLA in healthy donors. The data were produced by immunoSEQ multiplex PCR, yet TCRdb's version contains in-frame clones alone and is incomplete. The data show roughly 300,000 clones, 87% seen once. Sequencing was performed on PBMCs. The receptors shown here come from a woman aged 25 to 39 in good health and CMV-seropositive.

This clone was recorded once. The V call is TRBV7-2, the J call TRBJ2-1; TRBD1 matches 7 bases. V dropped 3 bases and J dropped 6; count of bases not matched to a gene: 5. Germline V CDR1 and CDR2: SGHTA, FQGNSA. The CDR3 runs 14 residues. CDR3 DNA sequence: TGTGCCAGCAGCTTGATGGACAGGTCCAATGAGCAGTTCTTC. It specifies CASSLMDRSNEQFF.

The chain uses TRBV19 and TRBJ2-3, with D unresolved. Trimming left V 0 bases short and J 0 bases short, with 4 bases between. Germline V gives CDR1 LNHDA, CDR2 SQIVND (reference sequence). The CDR3 runs to 14 residues. CDR3 nucleotide sequence: TGTGCCAGTAGTATAGACGCGAGCACAGATACGCAGTATTTT. This codes for CASSIDASTDTQYF.

This clone has a single count. In nucleotides, the CDR3 is TGTGCCAGCAGCTTATATGACAGGGGTATTCGTCAGCCCCAGCATTTT. Amino acid sequence: CASSLYDRGIRQPQHF. This chain uses TRBV7-2 with TRBJ1-5, with TRBD1 matching over 8 bases. Germline V gene data show CDR1 as SGHTA and CDR2 as FQGNSA. There are 16 residues in the CDR3. J lost 6 bases, V lost 2 bases, and 9 bases had no gene match. The entire variable domain, with the rest obtained from reference TRBV7-2 and TRBJ1-5, is as follows: GAGVSQSPSNKVTEKGKDVELRCDPISGHTALYWYRQSLGQGLEFLIYFQGNSAPDKSGLPSDRFSAERTGGSVSTLTIQRTQQEDSAVYLCASSLYDRGIRQPQHFGDGTRLSIL.

The chain links TRBV5-1 to TRBJ2-2; no firm D call. With 5 bases removed from V and 3 bases from J, the gap between germline ends came to 5 bases. Germline V gene sequence: CDR1 SGHRS, CDR2 YFSETQ. The CDR3 has 12 residues. The CDR3, as DNA: TGCGCCAGCAGATTTGACACCGGGGAGCTGTTTTTT. Translating gives CASRFDTGELFF.

This rearrangement joins TRBV5-1 to TRBJ1-5, with TRBD1 identical over 9 bases. Germline lookup yields CDR1 SGHRS and CDR2 YFSETQ. The CDR3 is 16 amino acids. Trimming at V came to 4 bases and at J to 7 bases, leaving 12 bases not matched to a gene. CDR3 loop: CASSRTTGGSRQPQHF. The CDR3 bases are TGCGCCAGCAGCCGTACGACAGGGGGGTCGCGACAGCCCCAGCATTTT.